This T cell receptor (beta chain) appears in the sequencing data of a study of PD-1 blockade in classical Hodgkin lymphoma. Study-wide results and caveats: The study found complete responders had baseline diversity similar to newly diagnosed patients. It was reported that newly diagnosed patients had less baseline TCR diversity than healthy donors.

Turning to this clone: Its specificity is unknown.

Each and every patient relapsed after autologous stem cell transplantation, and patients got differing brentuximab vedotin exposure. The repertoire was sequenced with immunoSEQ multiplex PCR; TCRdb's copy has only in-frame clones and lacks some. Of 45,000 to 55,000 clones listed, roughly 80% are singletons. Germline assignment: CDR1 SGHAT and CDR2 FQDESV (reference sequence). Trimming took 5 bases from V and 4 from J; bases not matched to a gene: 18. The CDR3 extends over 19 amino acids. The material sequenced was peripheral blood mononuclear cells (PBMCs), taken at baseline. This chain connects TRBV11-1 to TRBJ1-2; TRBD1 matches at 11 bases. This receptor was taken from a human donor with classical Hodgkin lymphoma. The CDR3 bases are TGTGCCAGCAGCGGATATCCCCGAATTACCGGGACAGGGGGCTATGGCTACACCTTC. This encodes CASSGYPRITGTGGYGYTF. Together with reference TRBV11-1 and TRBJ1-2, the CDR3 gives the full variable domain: EAEVAQSPRYKITEKSQAVAFWCDPISGHATLYWYRQILGQGPELLVQFQDESVVDDSQLPKDRFSAERLKGVDSTLKIQPAELGDSAMYLCASSGYPRITGTGGYGYTFGSGTRLTVV.